The rows below give T cell receptor beta chains drawn from one sample of a study of regulatory T cells in long-lasting Graves disease. TCRdb re-derived calls from the multiplex PCR reads in MiXCR, one entry per CDR3 protein. This table has fewer than 650,000 distinct CDR3 sequences, around 15% appearing once. Another study also made use of these data, one on T cells in Graves' hyperthyroidism and ophthalmopathy.

Sequenced material: peripheral blood mononuclear cells (PBMCs), taken at new diagnosis, from a patient treated with antithyroid drugs. These TCRs come from a woman aged 25 to 39 with Graves disease. The conserved cysteine and the conserved F or W are not part of the CDR3 here.

>TRBV18|11
ASSHGDRAEAF
>TRBV28|13
ASSQTSGGLYEQY
>TRBV12-3/TRBV12-4|8
ASSSVTST
>TRBV15|13
ATSNRGLSGNTIY
>TRBV30|11
ASVGGNNEKLF
>TRBV29-1|11
SVWAAGANVLT
>TRBV28|14
ASASLRDTYTDTQY
>TRBV2|12
ASRGLAVPYEQY
>TRBV20-1|11
SAREGGSYGYT
>TRBV15|14
ATSRHIGTGGNEQF
>TRBV28|13
ASSPMAGGADTQY
>TRBV25-1|10
ASRHSNTEAF
>TRBV5-1|11
ASSRGDYNEQF
>TRBV28|15
ASSLGWGLAENYEQY
>TRBV27|9
ASRGAYEQY
>TRBV6-5|11
ASSYIANTEAF
>TRBV20-1|13
SARDLGSGGETQY
>TRBV6-1|14
ASSAGVILLWNGYT
>TRBV7-9|13
ASSKGLTNTGELF
>TRBV27|12
ASSLGVDAGELF
>TRBV7-8|11
ASSLEGFGTIY
>TRBV28|13
ASTGGGTLNTEAF
>TRBV24-1|12
ATSETGSDQPQH
>TRBV11-2|14
ASSLDRVVWAYEQY
>TRBV7-3|13
ASSLIGGATDTQY
>TRBV2|12
ASSDEPPPGPQH
>TRBV28|10
ASSLGSYGYT
>TRBV6-1|11
ASSDRTATEAF
>TRBV5-1|13
ASSPTGGSTGELF
>TRBV19|12
ATNEGQGAVTQY
>TRBV20-1|9
SAPLAETQY
>TRBV5-1|12
ASSLTGDNQPQH
>TRBV30|13
AWSVQGGGNQPQH
>TRBV19|12
ASSLKGSTGELF
>TRBV6-2/TRBV6-3|15
ASSYLPGQGRGDTQY
>TRBV12-3/TRBV12-4|13
ASSLAPSFAGELF
>TRBV30|13
AWSEVGPLGEKLF
>TRBV12-3/TRBV12-4|10
ASSLSGGPQH
>TRBV7-2|11
ASSWGSYNEQF
>TRBV7-3|14
ASSSGSGSRIDEQF
>TRBV6-1|11
ASSEDLGTEAF
>TRBV10-3|14
AIRISGGMDSYEQY
>TRBV7-8|12
ASSRDTPTDTQY
>TRBV27|15
ASSRRGAPSGANVLT
>TRBV19|10
ASSTTAHEQY
>TRBV2|12
ASRYRGLNQPQH
>TRBV3-1|13
ASSQGLSGSYGYT
>TRBV7-2|12
ASRGTGPTGELF
>TRBV9|10
ASSHINYGYT
>TRBV11-3|11
ASSSYYSGELF
>TRBV6-2/TRBV6-3|12
ASSYEAGGFGQF
>TRBV5-1|11
ASSLTGDYEQF
>TRBV20-1|14
SAKGQTGTYNQPQH
>TRBV3-1|14
ASSPETGLSGNTIY
>TRBV11-1|13
ASSLAATGPGELF
>TRBV29-1|9
SGGRQETQY
>TRBV7-2|11
ASTFVEGYGYT
>TRBV2|10
ASNSVTETQY